This entry lists 29 T cell receptor beta chains sequenced from one sample in a study of T cell responses to AZD1222 COVID-19 vaccine (dated by TCRdb to about 2021). The library relied on the immunoSEQ multiplex PCR assay. TCRdb carries this immuneACCESS record with in-frame sequences only. Its versions omit some clonotypes, under half of them owing to an unresolved V gene in the studies checked, with the rest unexplained. A total of 80,000 or so clones appear in this sample, 70% to 90% of them only once. Of the sample, roughly 1.6% is held by the ten largest clones. The time point label here, explained by the study, means: baseline before first vaccination. The material sequenced was peripheral blood, taken on day 0 of AZD1222 vaccination. These receptors were taken from an adult in good health.

This sequence joins TRBV2 and TRBJ1-2; D is ambiguous. Trimming stripped 1 base from V and 1 base from J, with 7 bases between. The CDR3 runs 14 residues. The germline CDR1 and CDR2 sequences are SNHLY and FYNNEI. The CDR3 sequence is CASSEGQYNYGYTF. CDR3 DNA sequence: TGTGCCAGCAGTGAAGGCCAATATAACTATGGCTACACCTTC.

The chain joins TRBV7-2 to TRBJ2-1; D perhaps matches TRBD2 (6 bases). The ends were cut back, 1 base at V and 0 bases at J, with 16 bases in the middle. CDR1 SGHTA and CDR2 FQGNSA come from the germline V gene. This CDR3 contains 18 residues. The CDR3 loop is CASSLEGAGISSYNEQFF. CDR3 coding DNA: TGTGCCAGCAGCTTAGAAGGGGCGGGGATTAGCTCCTACAATGAGCAGTTCTTC.

The chain has TRBV18 and TRBJ2-7; tentative D call: TRBD2 (6 bases). CDR3 size: 13 residues. Per germline, CDR1 KGHSH and CDR2 LQKENI. V was clipped by 6 bases and J by 3 bases, with 12 bases between them. The CDR3 here is CASSRDSYYEQYF. DNA for the CDR3: TGTGCCAGCTCCCGGGACTCTTACTACGAGCAGTACTTC. Full variable domain (remainder filled in from reference TRBV18 and TRBJ2-7): NAGVMQNPRHLVRRRGQEARLRCSPMKGHSHVYWYRQLPEEGLKFMVYLQKENIIDESGMPKERFSAEFPKEGPSILRIQQVVRGDSAAYFCASSRDSYYEQYFGPGTRLTVT.

This rearrangement joins TRBV30 to TRBJ1-1, with D possibly TRBD1 on 6 matching bases. CDR1 is GTSNPN and CDR2 is SVGIG in the germline V gene (reference sequence). The CDR3 contains 10 residues. The CDR3 DNA is TGTTGCGGGGGCCGCACTGAAGCTTTCTTT. It specifies CCGGRTEAFF.

The rearrangement uses TRBV7-3 and TRBJ2-3; 11 bases align to TRBD2. The CDR3 is 18 amino acids. Trimming cost V 4 bases and J 4 bases; bases outside gene matches: 13. Per germline, CDR1 SGHTA and CDR2 FQGTGA. The CDR3 loop reads CASSSDKTSGSWPDTQYF. The DNA of the CDR3 is TGTGCCAGCAGCTCAGACAAAACTAGCGGGAGTTGGCCAGATACGCAGTATTTT.

J is TRBJ2-2 and V is TRBV28, with a possible D match to TRBD2 (7 bases). The ends were cut back, 5 bases at V and 3 bases at J, with 25 bases in the middle. Germline CDR1 is MDHEN and CDR2 is SYDVKM. The CDR3 has 19 residues. The CDR3 loop is CASSPLSGAGDPDTGELFF. Written as DNA, the CDR3 is TGTGCCAGCAGTCCTCTCTCAGGGGCGGGAGATCCGGACACCGGGGAGCTGTTTTTT. Filled out from reference TRBV28 and TRBJ2-2, the complete variable domain reads DVKVTQSSRYLVKRTGEKVFLECVQDMDHENMFWYRQDPGLGLRLIYFSYDVKMKEKGDIPEGYSVSREKKERFSLILESASTNQTSMYLCASSPLSGAGDPDTGELFFGEGSRLTVL.

This chain uses TRBV18 with TRBJ1-1; the match to TRBD1 covers 7 bases. CDR3 size: 14 residues. Per germline, CDR1 KGHSH and CDR2 LQKENI. The J segment lost 1 base and the V segment lost 3 bases, leaving 2 bases of the junction unmatched. This CDR3 reads CASSPDRKNTEAFF. In DNA, the CDR3 is TGTGCCAGCTCACCGGACAGGAAGAACACTGAAGCTTTCTTT.

This chain joins TRBV5-6 and TRBJ1-6; no clear D. The CDR3 spans 16 residues. Germline V gives CDR1 SGHDT, CDR2 YYEEEE. The ends were cut back, 0 bases at V and 5 bases at J, with 12 bases in the middle. CDR3 residues: CASSLGIWEDNSPLHF. DNA for the CDR3: TGTGCCAGCAGCTTGGGGATCTGGGAAGATAATTCACCCCTCCACTTT.

V usage is TRBV6-5 and J usage is TRBJ1-2, with D possibly being TRBD1 (5 bases). The V gene's germline CDR1 is MNHEY and CDR2 SVGAGI. The CDR3 loop spans 14 amino acids. V dropped 6 bases and J dropped 0 bases, with 11 bases sitting between them. DNA of the CDR3: TGTGCCAGCAGACGGACACCCTCTAACTATGGCTACACCTTC. Its protein product is CASRRTPSNYGYTF.

In the case of this clone: This sample includes further DNA sequences coding for the same CDR3. The chain carries TRBV6-5 and TRBJ1-1, with D unclear. This CDR3 has 12 residues. Looked up from germline, CDR1 is MNHEY and CDR2 is SVGAGI. The ends were cut back, 2 bases at V and 7 bases at J, with 8 bases in the middle. The CDR3 protein is CASSYGWGEAFF. The CDR3 bases are TGTGCCAGCAGTTACGGGTGGGGTGAAGCTTTCTTT.

The chain couples TRBV18 to TRBJ1-1; D is unclear. CDR1 is KGHSH and CDR2 is LQKENI in the germline V gene. There are 13 residues in the CDR3. Trimming pared 3 bases from V and 1 base from J, leaving 6 bases between. In DNA, the CDR3 is TGTGCCAGCTCACCGAACGAGAACACTGAAGCTTTCTTT. It is translated as CASSPNENTEAFF.

The rearrangement joins TRBV18 to TRBJ2-5; D not certain. This CDR3 is built from 14 residues. V lost 3 bases and J lost 1, with 9 bases in between. CDR1 and CDR2 from the germline V gene are KGHSH and LQKENI. The CDR3 DNA follows: TGTGCCAGCTCACCGGCCGGGCCCCAAGAGACCCAGTACTTC. Its translation: CASSPAGPQETQYF.

The V call is TRBV5-6, the J call TRBJ1-2; 7 nucleotides match TRBD1. The trim removed 4 bases at V and 5 bases at J, leaving 17 bases unmatched. This CDR3 comprises 17 residues. Germline CDR1 and CDR2: SGHDT and YYEEEE. In DNA, the CDR3 is TGTGCCAGCAGCACCGGGACAGACAACAAGCATAATTATGGCTACACCTTC. Protein sequence: CASSTGTDNKHNYGYTF.

This chain uses TRBV30 with TRBJ2-3; the match to TRBD2 covers 8 bases. V shed 2 bases and J 5 bases; nucleotides not matched to a gene: 6. CDR1 GTSNPN and CDR2 SVGIG come from the germline V gene (reference sequence). This CDR3 has 14 residues. CDR3 coding DNA: TGTGCCTGGAGTTACGGGAGGGTTCAAGATACGCAGTATTTT. Translation: CAWSYGRVQDTQYF.

The V call is TRBV7-2, the J call TRBJ1-2; 12 bases are a match to TRBD1. The CDR3 is 15 residues long. The junction had 4 bases not matched to a gene; V was cut back by 1 base and J by 7 bases. Germline CDR1 reads SGHTA; CDR2 reads FQGNSA. CDR3 protein: CASSLVGTGGTGYTF. As DNA, the CDR3 is TGTGCCAGCAGCTTAGTTGGGACAGGGGGCACTGGCTACACCTTC.

This clone was recorded once. The chain carries TRBV5-1 and TRBJ2-1, with D hard to call. The germline CDR1 and CDR2 sequences are SGHRS and YFSETQ. V lost 4 bases, J lost 3 bases, and 8 bases lay in between. The CDR3 contains 13 residues. The CDR3 region is CASSLENYNEQFF. In DNA form, the CDR3 reads TGCGCCAGCAGCCTGGAGAACTACAATGAGCAGTTCTTC.

This clone was seen more than once but under ten times. The chain links TRBV6-5 to TRBJ1-1; D not resolved. Deletions cut 4 bases from V and 8 bases from J, with 8 bases between. CDR1 and CDR2 (germline): MNHEY, SVGAGI. The CDR3 has 11 residues. The CDR3 loop is CASSWSGEAFF. For the CDR3, the DNA is TGTGCCAGCAGTTGGTCTGGGGAAGCTTTCTTT.

J is TRBJ1-1 and V is TRBV4-1, with D uncertain. Trimming cost V 0 bases and J 8 bases, with 16 bases left between them. This CDR3 spans 15 amino acids. CDR1 is MGHRA and CDR2 is YSYEKL in the germline V gene. This CDR3 reads CASSQDRASTKEAFF. The CDR3 DNA follows: TGCGCCAGCAGCCAAGATCGGGCCAGCACCAAAGAAGCTTTCTTT.

This chain joins TRBV10-3 and TRBJ1-5; D is unclear. The V gene's germline CDR1 is ENHRY and CDR2 SYGVKD. V shed 4 bases and J shed 3 bases, with 7 bases lying between them. There are 13 residues in the CDR3. The CDR3 region has the DNA TGTGCCATCAGTGGGGTACTCAATCAGCCCCAGCATTTT. Amino acid sequence: CAISGVLNQPQHF.

This clone was detected only once. The chain employs TRBV5-6 and TRBJ2-7; no clear D. The germline CDR1 and CDR2 sequences are SGHDT and YYEEEE. Deletions cut 0 bases from V and 10 bases from J, with 8 bases between. The CDR3 runs 11 residues. CDR3 sequence: CASSLGGGQYF. DNA for the CDR3: TGTGCCAGCAGCTTGGGGGGTGGCCAGTACTTC.

The rearrangement uses TRBV6-5 and TRBJ2-7, with 7 positions matching TRBD1. With 3 bases clipped from V and 1 base from J, the junction kept 9 bases outside the gene matches. Germline CDR1 and CDR2: MNHEY and SVGAGI. The CDR3 spans 16 residues. The CDR3 here is CASSYREQGLSYEQYF. The CDR3, as DNA: TGTGCCAGCAGTTATAGGGAACAGGGGCTATCCTACGAGCAGTACTTC.

The CDR3 protein is CASSQSDSGGIYNEQFF. The CDR3 DNA reads as TGCGCCAGCAGCCAAAGTGATAGCGGGGGGATCTACAATGAGCAGTTCTTC. The chain couples TRBV4-3 to TRBJ2-1; TRBD2 aligns across 10 bases. The CDR3 extends over 17 amino acids. Germline CDR1 reads LGHNA; CDR2 reads YSLEER. Unmatched junction bases numbered 7, after V lost 2 bases and J lost 3 bases.

The chain links TRBV2 to TRBJ2-5; D is unresolved. V was trimmed by 6 bases and J by 4 bases, leaving 18 bases between them. CDR1 SNHLY and CDR2 FYNNEI come from the germline V gene. This CDR3 is 15 amino acids long. In DNA, the CDR3 is TGTGCCAGCAGCCCCAATGGCCTACCTCGAGAGACCCAGTACTTC. This gives the protein CASSPNGLPRETQYF.

This clone has just one count. The J gene is TRBJ1-2, the V gene TRBV6-5; TRBD1 is a possible D gene (5 bases). CDR1 and CDR2 from the germline V gene are MNHEY and SVGAGI. The CDR3 contains 16 residues. Trimming took 3 bases from V and 1 from J, leaving 15 bases between them. The CDR3 nucleotides read TGTGCCAGCAGTTATTGGCAGGGACTCAATAACTATGGCTACACCTTC. It is translated as CASSYWQGLNNYGYTF.

The chain couples TRBV6-5 to TRBJ1-4, with D possibly being TRBD1 (5 bases). Germline CDR1 MNHEY, CDR2 SVGAGI. This CDR3 spans 15 amino acids. Trimming removed 6 bases at V and 9 bases at J, with 20 bases between. CDR3 DNA sequence: TGTGCCAGCAGCCTAACGGGCAGGGCGGTGCAAAAACTGTTTTTT. Translation: CASSLTGRAVQKLFF.

The V and J genes are TRBV3-1 (or the pseudogene TRBV3-2) and TRBJ1-6, with a weak D call TRBD1 (6 bases). CDR1 LGHDT and CDR2 YNNKEL come from the germline V gene (reference sequence). The CDR3 totals 14 residues. V was cut by 1 base and J by 5 bases, with 6 bases left in between. The CDR3 is CASSQGDNNSPLHF. The CDR3 nucleotides are TGTGCCAGCAGCCAAGGGGACAATAATTCACCCCTCCACTTT.

This chain connects TRBV10-3 to TRBJ2-1; 7 nucleotides align to TRBD2. The CDR3 length is 19 residues. V trimming: 6 bases; J trimming: 0 bases; junction bases outside the gene matches: 17. Germline-derived CDR1 and CDR2 are ENHRY and SYGVKD. The CDR3 is CAIRTSGTLAGVSYNEQFF. DNA for the CDR3: TGTGCCATCAGGACCTCCGGGACTCTTGCGGGGGTCTCCTACAATGAGCAGTTCTTC.

V gene TRBV2 combines with J gene TRBJ2-5; D remains ambiguous. Trimming cost V 4 bases and J 5 bases, with 8 bases left between them. CDR1 SNHLY and CDR2 FYNNEI come from the germline V gene. The CDR3 is made up of 12 amino acids. DNA for the CDR3: TGTGCCAGCAGTGGACCCCGGGAGACCCAGTACTTC. It codes for CASSGPRETQYF.

The rearrangement joins TRBV2 to TRBJ2-7; D is uncertain. The CDR3 consists of 12 residues. The germline V gene has CDR1 SNHLY and CDR2 FYNNEI. Trimming took off 3 bases at V and 2 bases at J, with 5 bases between the two ends. CDR3 DNA: TGTGCCAGCAGTGAGGCCGCCTACGAGCAGTACTTC. It translates to CASSEAAYEQYF.